The 18 T cell receptor beta chains below come from one sample, sequenced in a study of cytomegalovirus exposure and HLA in healthy donors. PCR employed 60 Vbeta and 13 Jbeta primers. Only in-frame clones appear in the TCRdb table, and some are missing; sequencing was by immunoSEQ multiplex PCR. Among approximately 76,000 clones listed, 73% were seen once. The sample taken for sequencing was PBMCs. These receptor sequences come from a woman in her thirties or forties in good health and CMV-seropositive.

The J gene is TRBJ2-5, the V gene TRBV10-3, with 9 positions matching TRBD2. Germline trimming cut 0 bases from V and 4 bases from J; bases unmatched to any gene: 9. The CDR3 consists of 17 residues. Germline values: CDR1 ENHRY, CDR2 SYGVKD. The DNA of the CDR3 is TGTGCCATCAGTGAGTCGAGGATAGCGGGAGATTCAGAGACCCAGTACTTC. It specifies CAISESRIAGDSETQYF.

The chain employs TRBV5-1 and TRBJ2-2, with TRBD2 matching over 13 bases. Trimming removed 4 bases from V and 4 bases from J; junction bases left unmatched: 4. CDR3 length: 16 residues. Germline V gene lookup returns CDR1 SGHRS and CDR2 YFSETQ. The chain's CDR3 is CASSLRTSGGTGELFF. The CDR3 DNA is TGCGCCAGCAGCCTTCGGACTAGCGGGGGCACCGGGGAGCTGTTTTTT.

The J gene is TRBJ1-1, the V gene TRBV15, with D hard to call. Per germline, CDR1 LNHNV and CDR2 YYDKDF (reference sequence). Between the trimmed V and J ends, which lost 1 base and 4 bases, there was a span of 10 bases. This CDR3 comprises 14 residues. DNA of the CDR3: TGTGCCACCAGCAGAGCCGAGATAATCACTGAAGCTTTCTTT. It codes for CATSRAEIITEAFF.

The J gene is TRBJ2-3, the V gene TRBV6-5; TRBD2 matches 8 bases. The CDR3 sequence is 15 residues long. J lost 4 bases, V lost 2 bases, and 5 bases had no gene match. The V gene's germline CDR1 is MNHEY and CDR2 SVGAGI. CDR3 coding DNA: TGTGCCAGCAGTTACCGCGGCGGGGGGCCAGATACGCAGTATTTT. This translates into CASSYRGGGPDTQYF.

V gene TRBV27 combines with J gene TRBJ2-1; 10 positions match TRBD2. From germline, CDR1 is MNHEY and CDR2 SMNVEV (reference sequence). Trimming took 2 bases from V and 3 from J; bases not matched to a gene: 4. CDR3 length equals 16 residues. The CDR3 coding sequence is TGTGCCAGCAGTTTAGTAGCGGGGGGTCTCTACAATGAGCAGTTCTTC. Protein product: CASSLVAGGLYNEQFF.

The rearrangement links TRBV5-1 to TRBJ2-1; D is unresolved. The germline gives CDR1 SGHRS, CDR2 YFSETQ. The CDR3 spans 13 residues. Trimming took 0 bases from V and 6 from J, leaving 7 bases between them. CDR3 nucleotides: TGCGCCAGCAGCTTGGCCGCCAGCAATGAGCAGTTCTTC. Encoded protein: CASSLAASNEQFF.

The V gene is TRBV19, the J gene TRBJ1-4; a weak D match, TRBD1 (6 bases). The germline CDR1 and CDR2 sequences are LNHDA and SQIVND (reference sequence). The CDR3 runs to 13 residues. Trimming took 6 bases from V and 7 from J, leaving 12 bases between them. CDR3 nucleotides: TGTGCCAGTAGAGGGGGGGTTCTTGAAAAACTGTTTTTT. Its translation: CASRGGVLEKLFF.

V usage is TRBV2 and J usage is TRBJ2-1, with TRBD1 identical over 8 bases. J lost 6 bases, V lost 4 bases, and 8 bases had no gene match. This CDR3 is 15 amino acids long. Germline assignment: CDR1 SNHLY and CDR2 FYNNEI. Here the CDR3 reads CASSGQGNPPNEQFF. The CDR3 DNA is TGTGCCAGCAGTGGACAGGGGAACCCACCCAATGAGCAGTTCTTC. Looking up the rest from reference TRBV2 and TRBJ2-1 gives the full variable domain: EPEVTQTPSHQVTQMGQEVILRCVPISNHLYFYWYRQILGQKVEFLVSFYNNEISEKSEIFDDQFSVERPDGSNFTLKIRSTKLEDSAMYFCASSGQGNPPNEQFFGPGTRLTVL.

The chain employs TRBV2 and TRBJ2-3; TRBD2 matches 11 bases. The trim removed 8 bases at V and 7 bases at J, leaving 14 bases unmatched. Germline lookup yields CDR1 SNHLY and CDR2 FYNNEI. The CDR3 sequence is 16 residues long. The CDR3 DNA reads TGTGCCAGCCACAGACTAGCGGGGACGTTCGGGAATACGCAGTATTTT. As protein: CASHRLAGTFGNTQYF.

The J gene is TRBJ2-1, the V gene TRBV10-3, with a possible D match to TRBD1 (5 bases). This CDR3 has 15 amino acids. Germline CDR1 and CDR2: ENHRY and SYGVKD. Trimming left V 6 bases short and J 6 bases short, with 18 bases between. CDR3 protein: CAISQTGAHFNEQFF. Written as DNA, the CDR3 is TGTGCCATCAGCCAGACTGGGGCCCACTTCAATGAGCAGTTCTTC.

V gene TRBV7-9 combines with J gene TRBJ1-4, with D hard to call. CDR1 and CDR2 from the germline V gene are SEHNR and FQNEAQ (reference sequence). The V and J ends lost 1 base and 4 bases respectively, with 7 bases between them. The CDR3 is made up of 14 amino acids. CDR3 sequence: CASSLEQNNEKLFF. The CDR3, as DNA: TGTGCCAGCAGCTTAGAACAGAATAATGAAAAACTGTTTTTT.

Concerning this clone: Other DNA sequences in the same sample also yield this CDR3. The chain joins TRBV7-9 to TRBJ2-3, with TRBD2 matching 13 bases. The CDR3 consists of 16 residues. Looked up from germline, CDR1 is SEHNR and CDR2 is FQNEAQ (reference sequence). With V trimmed by 4 bases and J by 4 bases, 5 bases remained unmatched. CDR3 amino acids: CASSSGLAGVADTQYF. Written as DNA, the CDR3 is TGTGCCAGCAGCTCCGGACTAGCGGGAGTCGCAGATACGCAGTATTTT.

The rearrangement links TRBV30 to TRBJ1-6; 8 bases are shared with TRBD1. With 8 bases clipped from V and 6 bases from J, the junction kept 12 bases outside the gene matches. CDR1 and CDR2 from the germline V gene are GTSNPN and SVGIG (reference sequence). This CDR3 spans 15 amino acids. This CDR3 is CANGAGGAFNSPLHF. The CDR3 nucleotides read TGTGCCAATGGAGCAGGGGGCGCGTTTAATTCACCCCTCCACTTT.

This clone came up a few times. The chain joins TRBV14 to TRBJ1-1, with D unclear. CDR1 and CDR2 (germline): SGHDN, FVKESK. V lost 5 bases and J 2 bases, leaving 12 bases between the germline ends. The CDR3 is 14 amino acids. In nucleotides, the CDR3 is TGTGCCAGCAGCAGGGAGACTCCAAACACTGAAGCTTTCTTT. This encodes CASSRETPNTEAFF.

V is TRBV7-2 and J is TRBJ2-3, with TRBD2 matching 7 bases. CDR1 is SGHTA and CDR2 is FQGNSA in the germline V gene. The V segment lost 5 bases and the J segment 5 bases; nucleotides outside the gene matches: 10. The CDR3 consists of 15 residues. DNA of the CDR3: TGTGCCAGCAGCAATGGACTAGTCCACGGAGATACGCAGTATTTT. Translated: CASSNGLVHGDTQYF.

V is TRBV4-3 and J is TRBJ2-2; 12 positions agree with TRBD2. There are 17 residues in the CDR3. V trimming: 3 bases; J trimming: 5 bases; junction bases outside the gene matches: 7. The germline V gene has CDR1 LGHNA and CDR2 YSLEER. CDR3: CASSQTLAGGTTGELFF. The CDR3, as DNA: TGCGCCAGCAGCCAGACACTAGCGGGGGGCACTACCGGGGAGCTGTTTTTT.

This chain links TRBV19 with TRBJ2-7; 8 nucleotides agree with TRBD1. J lost 5 bases, V lost 5 bases, and 5 bases had no gene match. CDR1 LNHDA and CDR2 SQIVND come from the germline V gene (reference sequence). The CDR3 has 13 amino acids. CDR3 in amino acids: CASSLRTGNEQYF. The CDR3 bases are TGTGCCAGTAGTCTAAGGACAGGGAACGAGCAGTACTTC.

V and J are TRBV19 and TRBJ2-7; 9 bases align to TRBD1. Germline V gives CDR1 LNHDA, CDR2 SQIVND (reference sequence). The CDR3 sequence is 14 residues long. The J segment lost 5 bases and the V segment lost 5 bases, leaving 7 bases of the junction unmatched. Here the CDR3 reads CASSSWDRVHEQYF. As DNA, the CDR3 is TGTGCCAGTAGTTCATGGGACAGGGTACACGAGCAGTACTTC.